A single sample is the source of the 3 T cell receptor beta chains below, sequenced in a study of cytomegalovirus exposure and HLA in healthy donors. The PCR contained 60 Vbeta and 13 Jbeta primers. Data came from immunoSEQ multiplex PCR; TCRdb stores just in-frame clones and leaves some out. The table records roughly 110,000 clones, 75% to 80% of them present only once. Input material: PBMCs. These receptors were obtained from a woman in her thirties or forties in good health and CMV-seropositive.

Details on this clone: Germline and junction disagree at one end, which may indicate a read error. The chain links TRBV7-9 to TRBJ2-1; D unresolved. Germline V gives CDR1 SEHNR, CDR2 FQNEAQ (reference sequence). The CDR3 is 12 amino acids. The CDR3 sequence is CSSSPSYNEQFF. CDR3 nucleotides: TGTTCCAGCAGCCCATCATACAATGAGCAGTTCTTC.

V usage is TRBV7-7 and J usage is TRBJ2-2; 8 bases align to TRBD1. The CDR3 is made up of 15 amino acids. From germline, CDR1 is SSHAT and CDR2 FNYEAQ (reference sequence). V was clipped by 6 bases and J by 4 bases; unmatched bases: 7. The DNA of the CDR3 is TGTGCCAGCAGACGAAGCCAGGGGGCCACCGGGGAGCTGTTTTTT. Its translation: CASRRSQGATGELFF.

The chain couples TRBV7-2 to TRBJ2-7; 10 positions agree with TRBD2. The germline V gene encodes CDR1 SGHTA and CDR2 FQGNSA. After removal of 5 bases from V and 5 bases from J, the junction contained 18 bases not matched to a gene. The CDR3 spans 18 residues. DNA of the CDR3: TGTGCCAGCAGCCTAACACCACAGCGGGGGGGCGGCCGGGACGAGCAGTACTTC. It specifies CASSLTPQRGGGRDEQYF.